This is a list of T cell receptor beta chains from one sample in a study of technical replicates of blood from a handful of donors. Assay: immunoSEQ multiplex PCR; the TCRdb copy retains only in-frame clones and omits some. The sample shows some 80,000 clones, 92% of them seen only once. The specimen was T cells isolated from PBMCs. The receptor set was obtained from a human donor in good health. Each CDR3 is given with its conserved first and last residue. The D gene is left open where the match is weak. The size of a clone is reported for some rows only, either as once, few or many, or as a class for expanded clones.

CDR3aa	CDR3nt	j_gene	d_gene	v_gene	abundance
CASSLDGTGHQPQHF	TGCGCCAGCAGCTTGGACGGGACAGGGCATCAGCCCCAGCATTTT	TRBJ1-5	TRBD1	TRBV5-1	once
CATSLVGVGVKYEQYF	TGTGCCACTTCCCTAGTTGGTGTAGGGGTGAAGTACGAGCAGTACTTC	TRBJ2-7	.	TRBV19	.
CASSFVGTNTEAFF	TGTGCCAGCAGTTTTGTAGGGACAAACACTGAAGCTTTCTTT	TRBJ1-1	.	TRBV28	.
CASSPGAGDTEAFF	TGTGCCAGCTCACCTGGAGCGGGAGACACTGAAGCTTTCTTT	TRBJ1-1	.	TRBV18	few
CASSYGSTQYF	TGTGCCAGCAGTTACGGGAGTACGCAGTATTTT	TRBJ2-3	.	TRBV6-6	.
CASSSPGQGDEQYF	TGTGCCAGCAGCTCACCGGGACAGGGTGACGAGCAGTACTTC	TRBJ2-7	TRBD1	TRBV11-2	.
CASSWARKGLEQYF	TGTGCCAGCAGTTGGGCTAGAAAGGGACTCGAGCAGTACTTC	TRBJ2-7	.	TRBV5-6	.
CASSQVGTDTQYF	TGCGCCAGCAGCCAAGTCGGCACAGATACGCAGTATTTT	TRBJ2-3	.	TRBV4-1	.
CATSGGTGAFDRNQPQHF	TGTGCCACCAGCGGAGGGACAGGGGCTTTTGATCGCAATCAGCCCCAGCATTTT	TRBJ1-5	TRBD1	TRBV15	.
CASSFLGQYGYTF	TGTGCCAGCAGTTTTCTCGGACAATATGGCTACACCTTC	TRBJ1-2	.	TRBV27	.